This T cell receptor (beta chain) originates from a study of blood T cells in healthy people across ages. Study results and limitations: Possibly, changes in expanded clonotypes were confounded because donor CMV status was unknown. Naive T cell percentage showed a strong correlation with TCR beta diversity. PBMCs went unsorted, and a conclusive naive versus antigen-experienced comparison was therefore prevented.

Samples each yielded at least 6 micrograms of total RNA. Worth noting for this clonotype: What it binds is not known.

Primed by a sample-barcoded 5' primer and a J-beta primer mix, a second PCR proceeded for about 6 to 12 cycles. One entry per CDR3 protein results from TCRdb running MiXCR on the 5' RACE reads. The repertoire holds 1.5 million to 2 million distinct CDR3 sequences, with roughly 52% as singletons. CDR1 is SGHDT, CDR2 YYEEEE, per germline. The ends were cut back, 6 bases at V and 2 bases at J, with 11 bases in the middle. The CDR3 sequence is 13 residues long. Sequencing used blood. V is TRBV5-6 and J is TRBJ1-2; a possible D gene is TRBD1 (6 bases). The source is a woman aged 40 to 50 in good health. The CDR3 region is CASISRGNYGYTF. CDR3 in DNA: TGTGCCAGCATTTCTAGGGGGAACTATGGCTACACCTTC.